Presented here are 14 T cell receptor beta chains from one specimen sequenced in a study of T cell responses to AZD1222 COVID-19 vaccine. The data were produced by immunoSEQ multiplex PCR, yet TCRdb's version contains in-frame clones alone and is incomplete. The sample includes around 120,000 clones, approximately 85% of them seen just once. The sample was peripheral blood, taken on day 0 of AZD1222 vaccination. The receptors shown here come from an adult in good health.

This chain connects TRBV15 to TRBJ1-4; 9 bases are shared with TRBD1. This CDR3 region has 14 residues. Germline loops: CDR1 LNHNV, CDR2 YYDKDF (reference sequence). V lost 0 bases, J lost 8 bases, and 1 base stayed unmatched. CDR3 protein: CATSRDGTGEKLFF. The CDR3, as DNA: TGTGCCACCAGCAGAGATGGGACAGGGGAAAAACTGTTTTTT.

The chain couples TRBV19 to TRBJ1-2, with a possible D match to TRBD1 (5 bases). The CDR3 has 15 residues. Germline assignment: CDR1 LNHDA and CDR2 SQIVND (reference sequence). V was shortened by 5 bases and J by 4 bases, with 17 bases between the two germline ends. The CDR3 coding sequence is TGTGCCAGTAGTTCCCCCGGGACGGCTAGCTATGGCTACACCTTC. It specifies CASSSPGTASYGYTF.

This rearrangement joins TRBV7-8 to TRBJ2-5; no clear D gene. V lost 5 bases and J lost 4, with 11 bases in between. CDR3 size: 13 residues. CDR1 is SGHVS and CDR2 is FQNEAQ in the germline V gene. In DNA, the CDR3 is TGTGCCAGCAGCACTTCAAATCCAGAGACCCAGTACTTC. Its protein product is CASSTSNPETQYF.

Concerning this clone itself: Other DNA sequences in the same sample also yield this CDR3. The rearrangement links TRBV5-1 to TRBJ1-1; D is ambiguous. Per the germline V gene, CDR1 is SGHRS and CDR2 is YFSETQ. This CDR3 is 14 amino acids long. Trimming removed 1 base from V and 4 bases from J, with 11 bases in between. CDR3: CASSLNGLGTEAFF. DNA of the CDR3: TGCGCCAGCAGCTTGAATGGTTTGGGCACTGAAGCTTTCTTT.

The rearrangement uses TRBV28 and TRBJ1-2; D may be TRBD1 (6 bases). This CDR3 spans 13 amino acids. V shed 6 bases and J shed 2 bases, with 10 bases lying between them. Germline CDR1 reads MDHEN; CDR2 reads SYDVKM. The CDR3 sequence: CASSGGTNYGYTF. The CDR3 DNA reads TGTGCCAGCAGCGGAGGGACAAACTATGGCTACACCTTC.

In nucleotides, the CDR3 is TGTGCCAGCAACGACGTCCGGAGCAATCAGCCCCAGCATTTT. Its translation is CASNDVRSNQPQHF. The chain couples TRBV7-8 to TRBJ1-5; D gene ambiguous. The CDR3 runs to 14 residues. Trimming stripped 7 bases from V and 1 base from J, with 11 bases between. Germline lookup yields CDR1 SGHVS and CDR2 FQNEAQ.

The V call is TRBV12-3 or TRBV12-4, the J call TRBJ1-2; D gene uncertain. Trimming stripped 3 bases from V and 8 bases from J, with 13 bases between. CDR3 length: 13 residues. For the CDR3, the DNA is TGTGCCAGCAGTTTGCCTTTCGGAGTGGGCTACACCTTC. This codes for CASSLPFGVGYTF.

The gene calls are TRBV4-1 and TRBJ1-4; 7 nucleotides line up with TRBD1. The germline CDR1 and CDR2 sequences are MGHRA and YSYEKL. The trim removed 0 bases at V and 8 bases at J, leaving 6 bases unmatched. This CDR3 is built from 15 residues. The CDR3 loop is CASSQDGQVGEKLFF. The CDR3 DNA reads TGCGCCAGCAGCCAAGACGGACAGGTTGGAGAAAAACTGTTTTTT.

The rearrangement uses TRBV10-3 and TRBJ2-3; 8 bases are a match to TRBD2. Germline V gene data show CDR1 as ENHRY and CDR2 as SYGVKD. This CDR3 is 14 amino acids long. The trim removed 7 bases at V and 6 bases at J, leaving 9 bases unmatched. DNA of the CDR3: TGTGCCATCAAGCCAGGGACTAGGAACGATACGCAGTATTTT. Its translation: CAIKPGTRNDTQYF.

This chain connects TRBV6-1 to TRBJ2-7; D is possibly TRBD2 (6 bases). This CDR3 is built from 13 residues. CDR1 MNHNS and CDR2 SASEGT come from the germline V gene. Trimming stripped 2 bases from V and 6 bases from J, with 11 bases between. The CDR3: CASSEQGGGEQYF. DNA for the CDR3: TGTGCCAGCAGTGAACAGGGAGGTGGCGAGCAGTACTTC.

The V and J genes are TRBV9 and TRBJ1-6; no reliable D call. Germline values: CDR1 SGDLS, CDR2 YYNGEE. Trimming removed 4 bases at V and 7 bases at J, with 18 bases between. The CDR3 is made up of 16 amino acids. CDR3 sequence (DNA): TGTGCCAGCAGCCCCGCGTCAGCGGTAAACAATTCACCCCTCCACTTT. This encodes CASSPASAVNNSPLHF.

V is TRBV19 and J is TRBJ1-5, with D possibly matching TRBD1 (5 bases). Germline CDR1 reads LNHDA; CDR2 reads SQIVND (reference sequence). This CDR3 contains 13 residues. V lost 1 base to trimming and J lost 6 bases, with 7 bases between them. The CDR3 sequence: CASSIAGFQPQHF. DNA of the CDR3: TGTGCCAGTAGTATAGCAGGGTTTCAGCCCCAGCATTTT.

The chain carries TRBV6-5 and TRBJ2-7; no firm D call. The ends were cut back, 8 bases at V and 2 bases at J, with 10 bases in the middle. This CDR3 comprises 12 residues. CDR1 and CDR2 (germline): MNHEY, SVGAGI. CDR3: CASHEVPYEQYF. In DNA, the CDR3 is TGTGCCAGCCATGAGGTCCCCTACGAGCAGTACTTC.

The CDR3 DNA sequence: TGTGCCAGCAGCTCCGGACTAGCGGGAGGTAATGAGCAGTTCTTC. It yields the protein CASSSGLAGGNEQFF. The chain couples TRBV7-2 to TRBJ2-1; 14 positions match TRBD2. With V trimmed by 4 bases and J by 7 bases, 3 bases remained unmatched. Per germline, CDR1 SGHTA and CDR2 FQGNSA. CDR3 length equals 15 residues.